This TCR beta chain was retrieved from a study of identifying expanded T cells in peripheral blood. Study-level points and caveats: Over two and four weeks, about 15 and 19 clones changed, versus 1.2 between replicates. Variance in clone template counts between approximately 2-week samples significantly increased with total template count across all healthy donors.

About this clone: The antigen is unknown.

Repertoires were generated with immunoSEQ multiplex PCR, while TCRdb's copy carries only in-frame clones and drops some. The sample holds 80,000 to 90,000 clones, approximately 86% seen once. The germline V gene encodes CDR1 SGHNT and CDR2 YENEEA. CDR3 length: 16 residues. The ends lost 5 bases at V and 2 bases at J; junction bases unmatched: 11. No infections or other immune events were documented during collection. The TCR was taken from a person aged 18 to 75 in good health. Sequencing was done on a sample of blood. The chain uses TRBV11-3 and TRBJ2-5; 7 bases agree with TRBD1. CDR3 loop: CASSPQGGLGQETQYF. CDR3 nucleotides: TGTGCCAGCAGCCCACAAGGGGGCTTGGGGCAAGAGACCCAGTACTTC.